The sequence of this T cell receptor beta chain was determined in a study of blood T cell repertoires in COVID-19. V dropped 2 bases and J dropped 4 bases, with 14 bases sitting between them. The CDR3 length is 15 residues. The germline CDR1 and CDR2 sequences are LGHNA and YSLEER. The repertoire was sequenced with immunoSEQ multiplex PCR; TCRdb's copy has only in-frame clones and lacks some. The sample lists some 80,000 clones, approximately 80% occurring once. The sequenced sample was peripheral blood. V gene TRBV4-3 combines with J gene TRBJ1-2, with a possible D match to TRBD1 (5 bases). This sequence originates from a man aged 55 to 70 with active or convalescent COVID-19. Here the CDR3 DNA reads TGCGCCAGCAGCCAACAGGCGGGGCTTCCCTATGGCTACACCTTC. Residues: CASSQQAGLPYGYTF.